This note documents a single T cell receptor beta chain sequence. Its specificity is unknown. This CDR3 is built from 11 residues. The germline V gene has CDR1 MGHDK and CDR2 SYGVNS. The ends lost 7 bases at V and 10 bases at J; junction bases unmatched: 4. This record belongs to a study of TIL therapy for anti-PD-1-resistant metastatic lung cancer. About the research overall: Most patients had lung adenocarcinoma; several tumors were EGFR-mutant, two ALK-rearranged; half smoked currently or formerly.

Sequencing used immunoSEQ v3. This table comes from immunoSEQ multiplex PCR, and its TCRdb copy is limited to in-frame clones, with some not included. This table holds some 90,000 clones, less than 70% found once. Time point noted: pre-treatment sample, taken before nivolumab and TIL therapy. Tumor tissue came from excised metastases, mostly pleural nodules or supraclavicular lymph nodes. Study-level points and caveats: Many TIL product clones were absent from baseline tumor, suggesting clonal contraction.

The source is a person between 25 and 80 years old with non-small cell lung cancer. V usage is TRBV25-1 and J usage is TRBJ2-1; 7 nucleotides align to TRBD1. The sample was tumor tissue, taken at baseline. CDR3 protein: CASTRGREQFF. DNA of the CDR3: TGTGCCAGCACTAGGGGGCGGGAGCAGTTCTTC.